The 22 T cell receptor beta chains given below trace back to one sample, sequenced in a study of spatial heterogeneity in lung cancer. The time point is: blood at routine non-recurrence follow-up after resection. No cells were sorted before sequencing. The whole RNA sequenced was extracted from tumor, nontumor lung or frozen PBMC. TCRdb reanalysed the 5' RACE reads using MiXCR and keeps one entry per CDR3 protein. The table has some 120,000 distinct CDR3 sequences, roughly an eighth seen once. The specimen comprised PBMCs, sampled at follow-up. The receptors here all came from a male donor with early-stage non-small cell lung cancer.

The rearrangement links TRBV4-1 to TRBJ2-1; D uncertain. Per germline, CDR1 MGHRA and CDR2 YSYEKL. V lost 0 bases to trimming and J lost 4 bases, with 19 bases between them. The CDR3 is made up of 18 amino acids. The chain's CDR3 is CASSQDELKPLLYNEQFF. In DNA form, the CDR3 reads TGCGCCAGCAGCCAAGATGAATTAAAACCCCTACTTTACAATGAGCAGTTCTTC.

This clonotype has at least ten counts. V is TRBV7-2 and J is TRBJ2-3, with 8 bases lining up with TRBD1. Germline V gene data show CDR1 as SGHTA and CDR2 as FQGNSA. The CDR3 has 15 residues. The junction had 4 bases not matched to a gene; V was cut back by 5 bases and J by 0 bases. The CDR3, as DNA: TGTGCCAGCAGCGCTTGGACAGGGAGCACAGATACGCAGTATTTT. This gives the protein CASSAWTGSTDTQYF.

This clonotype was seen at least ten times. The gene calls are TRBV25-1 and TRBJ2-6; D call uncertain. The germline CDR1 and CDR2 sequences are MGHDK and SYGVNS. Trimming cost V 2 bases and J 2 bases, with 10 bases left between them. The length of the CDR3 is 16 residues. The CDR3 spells CASSEAGLAGANVLTF. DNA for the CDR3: TGTGCCAGCAGTGAAGCCGGTTTGGCTGGGGCCAACGTCCTGACTTTC.

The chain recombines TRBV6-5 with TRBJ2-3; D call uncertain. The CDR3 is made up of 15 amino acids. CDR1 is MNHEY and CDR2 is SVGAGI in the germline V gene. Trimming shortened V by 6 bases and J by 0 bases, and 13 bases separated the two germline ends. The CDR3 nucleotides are TGTGCCAGCAGCTCCCGTAGGGTTAGCACAGATACGCAGTATTTT. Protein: CASSSRRVSTDTQYF.

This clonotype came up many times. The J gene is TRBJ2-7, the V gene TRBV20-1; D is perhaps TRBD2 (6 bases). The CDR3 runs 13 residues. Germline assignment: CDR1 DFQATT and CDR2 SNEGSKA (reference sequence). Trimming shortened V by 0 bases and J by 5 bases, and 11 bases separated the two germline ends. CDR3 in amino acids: CSARDPTSNEQYF. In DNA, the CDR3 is TGCAGTGCTAGAGATCCGACTAGTAACGAGCAGTACTTC.

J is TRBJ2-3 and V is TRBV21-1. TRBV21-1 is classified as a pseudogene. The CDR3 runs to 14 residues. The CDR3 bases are TGTGCCAGCTTGACGCTGGGTAGCACAGATACGCAGTATTTT. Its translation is CASLTLGSTDTQYF.

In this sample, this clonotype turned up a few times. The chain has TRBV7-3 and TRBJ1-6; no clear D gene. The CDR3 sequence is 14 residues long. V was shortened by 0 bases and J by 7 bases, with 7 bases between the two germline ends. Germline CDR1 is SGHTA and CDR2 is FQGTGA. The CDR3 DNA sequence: TGTGCCAGCAGCTTAACCGGCAGAAATTCACCCCTCCACTTT. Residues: CASSLTGRNSPLHF.

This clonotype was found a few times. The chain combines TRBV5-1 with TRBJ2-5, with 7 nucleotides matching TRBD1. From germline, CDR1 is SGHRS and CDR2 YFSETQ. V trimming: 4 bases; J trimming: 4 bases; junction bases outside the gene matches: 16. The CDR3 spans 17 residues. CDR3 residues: CASSVGLRQGYRETQYF. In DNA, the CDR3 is TGCGCCAGCAGCGTTGGACTCCGACAGGGTTATCGAGAGACCCAGTACTTC.

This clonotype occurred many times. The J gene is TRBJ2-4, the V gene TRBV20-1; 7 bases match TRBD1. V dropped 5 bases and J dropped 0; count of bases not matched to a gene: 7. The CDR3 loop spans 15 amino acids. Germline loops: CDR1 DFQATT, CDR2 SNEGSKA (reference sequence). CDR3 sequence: CSAPRTGVAKNIQYF. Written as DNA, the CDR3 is TGCAGTGCTCCCCGGACAGGAGTAGCCAAAAACATTCAGTACTTC.

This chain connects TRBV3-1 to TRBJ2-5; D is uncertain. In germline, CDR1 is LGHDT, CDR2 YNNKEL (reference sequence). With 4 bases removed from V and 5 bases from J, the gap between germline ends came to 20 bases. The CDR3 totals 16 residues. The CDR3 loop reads CASSLGRVTFRETQYF. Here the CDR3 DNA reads TGTGCCAGCAGCCTTGGAAGGGTCACATTTAGGGAGACCCAGTACTTC.

The CDR3 DNA follows: TGCGCCAGCAGCCAAGAGGAGGGGTATGGCTACACCTTC. It yields the protein CASSQEEGYGYTF. The rearrangement links TRBV4-3 to TRBJ1-2, with a tentative D call TRBD1 (5 bases). The ends were cut back, 0 bases at V and 5 bases at J, with 7 bases in the middle. This CDR3 is built from 13 residues. Germline V CDR1 and CDR2: LGHNA, YSLEER.

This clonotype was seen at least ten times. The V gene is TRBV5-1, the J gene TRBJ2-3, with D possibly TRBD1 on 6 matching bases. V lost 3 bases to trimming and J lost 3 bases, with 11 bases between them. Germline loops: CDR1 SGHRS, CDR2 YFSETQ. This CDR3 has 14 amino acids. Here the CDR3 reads CASSSGTQTDTQYF. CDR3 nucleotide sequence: TGCGCCAGCAGCTCCGGGACACAGACAGATACGCAGTATTTT.

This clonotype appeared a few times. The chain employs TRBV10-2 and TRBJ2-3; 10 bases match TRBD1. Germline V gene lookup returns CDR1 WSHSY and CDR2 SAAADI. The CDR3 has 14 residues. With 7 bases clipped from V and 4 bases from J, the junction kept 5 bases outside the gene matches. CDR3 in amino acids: CASIPTGGPDTQYF. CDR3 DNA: TGCGCCAGCATTCCGACAGGGGGCCCAGATACGCAGTATTTT.

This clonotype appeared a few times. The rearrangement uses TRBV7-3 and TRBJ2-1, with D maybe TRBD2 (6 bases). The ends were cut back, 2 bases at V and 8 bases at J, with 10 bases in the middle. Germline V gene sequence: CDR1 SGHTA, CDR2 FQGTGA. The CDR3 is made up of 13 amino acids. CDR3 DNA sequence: TGTGCCAGCAGCTTAGGAGGGGCCGATGAGCAGTTCTTC. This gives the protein CASSLGGADEQFF.

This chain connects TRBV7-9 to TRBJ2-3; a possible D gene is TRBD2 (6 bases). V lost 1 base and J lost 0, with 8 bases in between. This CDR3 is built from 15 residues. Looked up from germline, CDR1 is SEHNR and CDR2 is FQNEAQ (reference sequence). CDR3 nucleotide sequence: TGTGCCAGCAGCTTAGAGGCGGGGAGCACAGATACGCAGTATTTT. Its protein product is CASSLEAGSTDTQYF.

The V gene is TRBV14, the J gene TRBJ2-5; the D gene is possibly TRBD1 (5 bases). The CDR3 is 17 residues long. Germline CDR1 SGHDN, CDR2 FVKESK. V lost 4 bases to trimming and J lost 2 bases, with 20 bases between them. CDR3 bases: TGTGCCAGCAGCCTATTAAGCTCGTGGGGCGTTCAAGAGACCCAGTACTTC. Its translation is CASSLLSSWGVQETQYF.

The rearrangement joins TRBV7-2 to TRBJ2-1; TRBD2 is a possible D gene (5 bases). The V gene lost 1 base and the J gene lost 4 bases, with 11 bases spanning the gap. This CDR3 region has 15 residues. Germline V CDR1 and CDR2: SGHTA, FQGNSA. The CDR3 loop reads CASSLVGVGYNEQFF. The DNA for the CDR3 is TGTGCCAGCAGCTTAGTGGGAGTAGGATACAATGAGCAGTTCTTC.

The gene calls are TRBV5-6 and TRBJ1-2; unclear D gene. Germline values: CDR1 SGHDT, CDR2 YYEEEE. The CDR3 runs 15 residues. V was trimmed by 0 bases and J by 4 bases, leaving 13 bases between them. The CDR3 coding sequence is TGTGCCAGCAGCTTGGCCCCAGGATCCTCCTATGGCTACACCTTC. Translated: CASSLAPGSSYGYTF.

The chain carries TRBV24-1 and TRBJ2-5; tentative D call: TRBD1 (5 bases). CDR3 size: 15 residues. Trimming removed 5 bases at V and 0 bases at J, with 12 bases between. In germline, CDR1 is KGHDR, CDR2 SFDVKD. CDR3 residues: CATSGGRGDQETQYF. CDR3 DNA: TGTGCCACCAGTGGAGGAAGGGGCGACCAAGAGACCCAGTACTTC.

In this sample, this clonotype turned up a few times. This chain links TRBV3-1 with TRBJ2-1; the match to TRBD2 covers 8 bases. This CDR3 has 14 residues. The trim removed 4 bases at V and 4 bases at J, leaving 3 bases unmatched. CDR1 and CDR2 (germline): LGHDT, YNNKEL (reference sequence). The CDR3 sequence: CASSPRLAYNEQFF. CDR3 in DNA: TGTGCCAGCAGCCCAAGACTAGCGTACAATGAGCAGTTCTTC.

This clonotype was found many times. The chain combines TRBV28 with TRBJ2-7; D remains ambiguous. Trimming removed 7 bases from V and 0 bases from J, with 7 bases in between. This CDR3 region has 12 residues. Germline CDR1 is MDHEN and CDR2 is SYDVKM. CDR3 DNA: TGTGCCAGCAAAAGCCTCTCCTACGAGCAGTACTTC. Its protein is CASKSLSYEQYF.

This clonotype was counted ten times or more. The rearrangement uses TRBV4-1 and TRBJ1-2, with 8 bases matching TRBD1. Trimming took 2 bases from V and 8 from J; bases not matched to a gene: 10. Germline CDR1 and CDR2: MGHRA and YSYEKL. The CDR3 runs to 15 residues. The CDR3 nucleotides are TGCGCCAGCAGCCAACCCGGACAGGGACGTCGCGGCTACACCTTC. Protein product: CASSQPGQGRRGYTF.